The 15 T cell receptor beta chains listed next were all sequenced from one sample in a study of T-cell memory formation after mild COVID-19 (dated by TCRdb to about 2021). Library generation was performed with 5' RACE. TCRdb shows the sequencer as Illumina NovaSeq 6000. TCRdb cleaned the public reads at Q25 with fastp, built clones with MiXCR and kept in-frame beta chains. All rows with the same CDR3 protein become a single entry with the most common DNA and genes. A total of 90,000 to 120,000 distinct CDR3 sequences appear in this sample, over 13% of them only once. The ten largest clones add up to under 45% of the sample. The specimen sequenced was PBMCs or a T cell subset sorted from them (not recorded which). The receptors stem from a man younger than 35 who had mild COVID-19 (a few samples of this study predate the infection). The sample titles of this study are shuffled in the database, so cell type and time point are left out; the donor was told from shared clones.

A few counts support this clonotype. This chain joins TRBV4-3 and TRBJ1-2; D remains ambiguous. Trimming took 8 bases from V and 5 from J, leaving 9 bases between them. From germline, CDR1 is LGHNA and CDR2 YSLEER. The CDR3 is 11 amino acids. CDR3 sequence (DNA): TGCGCCAGCGGAGACGGGTATGGCTACACCTTC. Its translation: CASGDGYGYTF.

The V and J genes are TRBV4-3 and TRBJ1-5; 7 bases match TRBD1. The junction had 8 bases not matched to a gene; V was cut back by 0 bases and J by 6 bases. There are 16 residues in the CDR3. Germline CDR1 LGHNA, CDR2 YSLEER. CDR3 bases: TGCGCCAGCAGCCAAGATTCCCGACAGGGCGGTCAGCCCCAGCATTTT. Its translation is CASSQDSRQGGQPQHF.

The CDR3 DNA follows: TGTGCCAGCAGCTTAGGAGACAGGGTCCACGAGCAGTACTTC. This codes for CASSLGDRVHEQYF. The V call is TRBV7-9, the J call TRBJ2-7; 7 positions match TRBD1. V lost 1 base, J lost 5 bases, and 5 bases stayed unmatched. This CDR3 region has 14 residues. CDR1 and CDR2 from the germline V gene are SEHNR and FQNEAQ (reference sequence).

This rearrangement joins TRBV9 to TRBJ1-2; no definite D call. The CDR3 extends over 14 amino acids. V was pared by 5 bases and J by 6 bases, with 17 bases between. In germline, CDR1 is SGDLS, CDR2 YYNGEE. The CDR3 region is CASSEYNSHDGYTF. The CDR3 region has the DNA TGTGCCAGCAGTGAGTACAATTCCCACGATGGCTACACCTTC.

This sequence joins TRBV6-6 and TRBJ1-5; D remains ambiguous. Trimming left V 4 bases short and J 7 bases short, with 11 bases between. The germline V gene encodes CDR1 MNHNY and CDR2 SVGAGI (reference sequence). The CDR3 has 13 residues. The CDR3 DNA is TGTGCCAGCAGTTCCGCCACCGGGCAGCCCCAGCATTTT. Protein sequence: CASSSATGQPQHF.

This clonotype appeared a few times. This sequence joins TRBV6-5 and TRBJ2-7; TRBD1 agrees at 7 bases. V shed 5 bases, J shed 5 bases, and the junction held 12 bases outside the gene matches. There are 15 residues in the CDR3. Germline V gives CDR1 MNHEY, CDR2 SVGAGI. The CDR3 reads CASSNTDRHTDEQYF. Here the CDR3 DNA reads TGTGCCAGCAGTAACACGGACAGGCACACTGACGAGCAGTACTTC.

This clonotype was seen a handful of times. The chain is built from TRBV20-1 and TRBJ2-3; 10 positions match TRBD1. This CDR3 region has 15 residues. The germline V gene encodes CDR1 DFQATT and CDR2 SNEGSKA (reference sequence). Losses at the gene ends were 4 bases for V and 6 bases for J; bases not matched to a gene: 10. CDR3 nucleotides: TGCAGTGCTACGCCGGGACAGGGGATTTGGGATACGCAGTATTTT. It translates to CSATPGQGIWDTQYF.

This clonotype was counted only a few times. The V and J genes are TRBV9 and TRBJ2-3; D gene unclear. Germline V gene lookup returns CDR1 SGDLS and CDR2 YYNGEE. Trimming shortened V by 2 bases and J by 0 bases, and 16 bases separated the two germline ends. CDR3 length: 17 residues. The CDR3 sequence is CASSVGPADTSTDTQYF. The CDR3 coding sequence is TGTGCCAGCAGCGTGGGTCCCGCCGACACTAGCACAGATACGCAGTATTTT.

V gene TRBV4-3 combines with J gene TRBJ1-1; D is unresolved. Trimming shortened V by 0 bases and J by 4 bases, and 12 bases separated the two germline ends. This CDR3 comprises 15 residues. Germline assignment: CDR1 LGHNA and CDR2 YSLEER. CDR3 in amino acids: CASSQDFMPVTEAFF. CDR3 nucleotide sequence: TGCGCCAGCAGCCAAGATTTCATGCCGGTCACTGAAGCTTTCTTT.

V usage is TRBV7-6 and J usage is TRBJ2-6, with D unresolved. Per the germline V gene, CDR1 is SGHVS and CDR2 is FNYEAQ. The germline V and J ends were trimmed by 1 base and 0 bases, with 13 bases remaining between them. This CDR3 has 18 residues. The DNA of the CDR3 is TGTGCCAGCAGCTTAGTGGGCAGGTGGAACTCTGGGGCCAACGTCCTGACTTTC. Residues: CASSLVGRWNSGANVLTF.

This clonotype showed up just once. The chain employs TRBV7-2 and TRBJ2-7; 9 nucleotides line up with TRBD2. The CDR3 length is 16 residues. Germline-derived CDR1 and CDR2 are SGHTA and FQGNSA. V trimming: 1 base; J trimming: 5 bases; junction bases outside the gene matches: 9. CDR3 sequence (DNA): TGTGCCAGCAGCTTAGAAGGCGGGGGGGCCGGTCACGAGCAGTACGTC. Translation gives CASSLEGGGAGHEQYV.

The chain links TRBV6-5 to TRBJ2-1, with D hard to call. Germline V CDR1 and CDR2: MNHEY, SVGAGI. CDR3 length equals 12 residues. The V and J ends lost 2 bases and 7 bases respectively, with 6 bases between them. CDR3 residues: CASSYQGNEQFF. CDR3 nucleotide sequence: TGTGCCAGCAGTTACCAAGGGAATGAGCAGTTCTTC.

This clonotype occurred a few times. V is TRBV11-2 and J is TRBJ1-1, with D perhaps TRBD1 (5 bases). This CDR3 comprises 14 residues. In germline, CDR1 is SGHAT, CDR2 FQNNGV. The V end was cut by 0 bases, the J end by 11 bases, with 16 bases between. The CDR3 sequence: CASSLDGVGGMAFF. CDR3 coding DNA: TGTGCCAGCAGCTTAGATGGGGTTGGGGGTATGGCTTTCTTT.

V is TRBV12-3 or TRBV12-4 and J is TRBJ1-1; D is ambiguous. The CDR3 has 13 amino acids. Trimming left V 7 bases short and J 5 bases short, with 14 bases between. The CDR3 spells CASTSSQGTEAFF. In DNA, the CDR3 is TGTGCCAGCACCTCCAGTCAAGGGACTGAAGCTTTCTTT.

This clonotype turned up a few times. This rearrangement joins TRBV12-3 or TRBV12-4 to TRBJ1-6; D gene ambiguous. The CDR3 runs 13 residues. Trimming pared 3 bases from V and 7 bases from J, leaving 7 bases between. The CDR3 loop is CASSLTGNSPLHF. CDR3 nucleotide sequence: TGTGCCAGCAGTTTGACGGGGAATTCACCCCTCCACTTT.